The source of this T cell receptor (beta chain) is a study of shared clonotypes between healthy human individuals. At the level of the study: CD4 naive and memory got three plates each, CD8 naive two, CD8 memory one.

CD45RO-negative, CCR7-selected cells formed the naive CD8 fraction, which excluded terminally differentiated effector memory CD45RA+ cells. All donors qualified as healthy HIV-negative adults and had experienced no recent acute infections or vaccinations. Clones were read by immunoSEQ multiplex PCR, and TCRdb kept only the in-frame ones, dropping some. The sample shows about 2.1 million clones, approximately 94% of them seen only once. Germline V gives CDR1 SGHAT, CDR2 FQDESV (reference sequence). This CDR3 contains 13 residues. V was shortened by 5 bases and J by 4 bases, with 12 bases between the two germline ends. Study observations and caveats: Generation probability values for non-shared clonotypes were lower than those for clonotypes shared by all four donors.

Turning to this clone: What it binds is not known.

Sequencing was performed on naive CD8+ T cells from PBMCs. The sequence came from a man younger than 30 in good health. Some clones in this sample may be carry-over from other donors' samples. The V and J genes are TRBV11-1 and TRBJ2-7; D gene unclear. The CDR3 DNA is TGTGCCAGCAGCCAAGGGCTTGATTACGAGCAGTACTTC. It translates to CASSQGLDYEQYF.